A selection of T cell receptor beta chains follows, all from one sample in a study of cytomegalovirus exposure and HLA in healthy donors. Only in-frame clones appear in the TCRdb table, and some are missing; sequencing was by immunoSEQ multiplex PCR. The sample records hundreds of thousands of clones, about 90% being singletons. The sequenced sample consisted of PBMCs. These receptors all stem from a woman aged 25-40 years in good health and CMV-seronegative. CDR3s include the opening cysteine and the closing phenylalanine or tryptophan. Each record gives: J gene, V gene, D gene, CDR3 protein. D genes are given only for firm matches.

j_call: TRBJ2-6
v_call: TRBV5-6
d_call: NA
cdr3_aa: CASSSTGTSGANVLTF

j_call: TRBJ1-2
v_call: TRBV21-1
d_call: NA
cdr3_aa: CASSKLCPFGYTF

j_call: TRBJ2-2
v_call: TRBV9
d_call: NA
cdr3_aa: CASSVAGTNTGELFF

j_call: TRBJ2-1
v_call: TRBV27
d_call: NA
cdr3_aa: CASRGSSYNEQFF

j_call: TRBJ2-2
v_call: TRBV9
d_call: NA
cdr3_aa: CASSSPKNTGELFF

j_call: TRBJ2-5
v_call: TRBV11-3
d_call: NA
cdr3_aa: CASSLGRVRGETQYF

j_call: TRBJ1-1
v_call: TRBV6-5
d_call: NA
cdr3_aa: CASSYSISGNTEAFF

j_call: TRBJ1-1
v_call: TRBV5-6
d_call: NA
cdr3_aa: CASSFSKLQVMNTEAFF

j_call: TRBJ1-2
v_call: TRBV4-2
d_call: NA
cdr3_aa: CASSPRGASNYGYTF

j_call: TRBJ2-2
v_call: TRBV28
d_call: TRBD1
cdr3_aa: CASSQDRSTWNTGELFF

j_call: TRBJ2-1
v_call: TRBV2
d_call: TRBD2
cdr3_aa: CASSVSGTIPNEQFF

j_call: TRBJ2-1
v_call: TRBV6-5
d_call: NA
cdr3_aa: CASSSLIDEQFF

j_call: TRBJ2-3
v_call: TRBV5-1
d_call: TRBD2
cdr3_aa: CASSWGLAGTDTQYF

j_call: TRBJ2-5
v_call: TRBV28
d_call: NA
cdr3_aa: CASSLIRQETQYF

j_call: TRBJ2-7
v_call: TRBV11-2
d_call: NA
cdr3_aa: CASSLEGLREQYF